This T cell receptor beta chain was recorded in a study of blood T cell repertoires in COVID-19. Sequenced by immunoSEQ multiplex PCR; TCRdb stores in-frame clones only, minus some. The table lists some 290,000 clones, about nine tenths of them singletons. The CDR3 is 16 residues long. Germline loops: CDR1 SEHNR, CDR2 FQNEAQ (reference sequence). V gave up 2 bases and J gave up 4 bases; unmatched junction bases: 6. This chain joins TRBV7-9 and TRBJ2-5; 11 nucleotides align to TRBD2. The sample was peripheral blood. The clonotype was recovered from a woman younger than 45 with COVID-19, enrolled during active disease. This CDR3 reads CASSLPLAGGRETQYF. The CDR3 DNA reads TGTGCCAGCAGCTTACCCCTAGCGGGAGGCAGAGAGACCCAGTACTTC.